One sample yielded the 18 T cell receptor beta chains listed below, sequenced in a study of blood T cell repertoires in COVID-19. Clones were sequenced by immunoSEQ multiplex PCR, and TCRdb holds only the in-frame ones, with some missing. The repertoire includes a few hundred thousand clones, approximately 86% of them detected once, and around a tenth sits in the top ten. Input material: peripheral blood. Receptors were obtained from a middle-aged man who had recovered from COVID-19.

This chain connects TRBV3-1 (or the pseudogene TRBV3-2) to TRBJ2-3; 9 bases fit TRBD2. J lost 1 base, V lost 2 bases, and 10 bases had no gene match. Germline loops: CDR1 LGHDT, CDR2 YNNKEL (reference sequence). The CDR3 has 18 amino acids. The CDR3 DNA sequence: TGTGCCAGCAGCCAAAGCCGAAGCGGGGGGTCCCGCACAGATACGCAGTATTTT. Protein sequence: CASSQSRSGGSRTDTQYF.

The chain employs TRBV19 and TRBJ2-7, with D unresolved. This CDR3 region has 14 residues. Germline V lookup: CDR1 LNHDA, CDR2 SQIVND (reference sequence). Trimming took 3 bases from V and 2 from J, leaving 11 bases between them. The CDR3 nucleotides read TGTGCCAGTAGTATTGGAGATTTAACCTACGAGCAGTACTTC. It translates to CASSIGDLTYEQYF.

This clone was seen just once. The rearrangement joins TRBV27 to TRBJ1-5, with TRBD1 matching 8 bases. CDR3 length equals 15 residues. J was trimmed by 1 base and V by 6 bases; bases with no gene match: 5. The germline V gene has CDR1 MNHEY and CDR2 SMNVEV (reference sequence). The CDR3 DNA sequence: TGTGCCAGCAGGACAGGGGTATGGAGCAATCAGCCCCAGCATTTT. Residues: CASRTGVWSNQPQHF.

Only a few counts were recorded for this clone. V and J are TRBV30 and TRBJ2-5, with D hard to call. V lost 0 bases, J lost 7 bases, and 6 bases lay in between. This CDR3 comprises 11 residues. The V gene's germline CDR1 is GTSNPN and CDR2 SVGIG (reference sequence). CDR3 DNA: TGTGCCTGGAGTGTCGCGAGGACCCAGTACTTC. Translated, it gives CAWSVARTQYF.

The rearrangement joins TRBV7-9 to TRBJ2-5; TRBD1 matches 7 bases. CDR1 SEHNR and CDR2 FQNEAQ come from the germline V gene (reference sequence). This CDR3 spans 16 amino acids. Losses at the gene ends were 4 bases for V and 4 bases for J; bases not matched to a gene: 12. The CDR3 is CASSSSHRGLGETQYF. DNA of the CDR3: TGTGCCAGCAGCTCCAGCCACAGGGGCCTTGGAGAGACCCAGTACTTC.

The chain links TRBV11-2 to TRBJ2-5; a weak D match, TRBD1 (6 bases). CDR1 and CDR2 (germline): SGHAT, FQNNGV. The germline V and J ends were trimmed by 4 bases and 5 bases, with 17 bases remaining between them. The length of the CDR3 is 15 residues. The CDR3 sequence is CASSSGVQGWETQYF. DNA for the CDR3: TGTGCCAGCAGCTCAGGGGTACAGGGATGGGAGACCCAGTACTTC.

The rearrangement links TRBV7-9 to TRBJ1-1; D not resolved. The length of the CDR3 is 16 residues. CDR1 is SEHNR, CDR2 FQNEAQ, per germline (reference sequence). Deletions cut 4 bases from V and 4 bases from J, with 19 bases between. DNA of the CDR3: TGTGCCAGCAGCTCCCTATATGGATTTGAGGGCACTGAAGCTTTCTTT. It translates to CASSSLYGFEGTEAFF.

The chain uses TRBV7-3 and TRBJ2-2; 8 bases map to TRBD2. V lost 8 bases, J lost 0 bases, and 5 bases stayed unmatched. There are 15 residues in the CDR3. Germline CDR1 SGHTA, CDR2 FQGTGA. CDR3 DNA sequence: TGTGCCAGCGGACGTAGCGGGGCGAACACCGGGGAGCTGTTTTTT. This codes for CASGRSGANTGELFF.

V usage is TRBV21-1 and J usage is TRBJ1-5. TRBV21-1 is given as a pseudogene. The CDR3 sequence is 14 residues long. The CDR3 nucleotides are TGTGCCAGCAGCAGTGGAGATAGCAATCAGCCCCAGCATTTT. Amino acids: CASSSGDSNQPQHF.

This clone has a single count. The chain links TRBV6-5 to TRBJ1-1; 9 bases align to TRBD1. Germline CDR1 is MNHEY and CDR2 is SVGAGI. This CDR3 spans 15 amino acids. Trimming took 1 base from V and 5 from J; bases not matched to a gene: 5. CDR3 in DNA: TGTGCCAGCAGTTACTACAGGACAGGGGTTACTGAAGCTTTCTTT. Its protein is CASSYYRTGVTEAFF.

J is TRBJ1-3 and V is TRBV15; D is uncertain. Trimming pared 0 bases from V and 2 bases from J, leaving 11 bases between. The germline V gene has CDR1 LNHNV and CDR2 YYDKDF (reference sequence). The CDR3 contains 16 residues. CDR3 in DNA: TGTGCCACCAGCAGAGATTGGAGGGCCCCTGGAAACACCATATATTTT. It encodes CATSRDWRAPGNTIYF.

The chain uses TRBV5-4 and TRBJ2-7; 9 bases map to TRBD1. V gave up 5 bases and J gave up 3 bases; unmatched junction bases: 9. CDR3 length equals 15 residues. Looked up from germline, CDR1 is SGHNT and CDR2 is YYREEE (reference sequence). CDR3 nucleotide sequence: TGTGCCAGCAGAGGGGACAGGGCGGTTCTCTACGAGCAGTACTTC. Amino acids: CASRGDRAVLYEQYF.

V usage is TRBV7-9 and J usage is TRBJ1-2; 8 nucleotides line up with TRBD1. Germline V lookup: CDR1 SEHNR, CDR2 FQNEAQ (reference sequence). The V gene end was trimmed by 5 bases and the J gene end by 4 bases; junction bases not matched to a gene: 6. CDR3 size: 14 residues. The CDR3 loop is CASSEVTGAYGYTF. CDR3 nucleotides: TGTGCCAGCAGCGAAGTGACAGGGGCCTATGGCTACACCTTC.

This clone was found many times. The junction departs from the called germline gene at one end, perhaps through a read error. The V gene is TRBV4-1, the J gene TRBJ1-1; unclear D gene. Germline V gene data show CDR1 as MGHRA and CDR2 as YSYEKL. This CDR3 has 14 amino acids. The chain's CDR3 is CASSEELLNTEAFF. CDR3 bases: TGCGCCAGCAGCGAAGAGCTCCTAAACACTGAAGCTTTCTTT.

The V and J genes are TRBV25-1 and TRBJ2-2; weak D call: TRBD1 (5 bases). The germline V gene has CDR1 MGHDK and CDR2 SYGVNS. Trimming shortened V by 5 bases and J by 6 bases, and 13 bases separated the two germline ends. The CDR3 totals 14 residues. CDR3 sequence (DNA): TGTGCCAGCAGTTGGTTAGGGGCAGCCGGGGAGCTGTTTTTT. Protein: CASSWLGAAGELFF.

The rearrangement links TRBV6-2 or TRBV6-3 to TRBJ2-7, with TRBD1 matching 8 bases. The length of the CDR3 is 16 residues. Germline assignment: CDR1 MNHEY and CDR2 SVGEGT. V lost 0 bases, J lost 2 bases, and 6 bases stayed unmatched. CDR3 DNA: TGTGCCAGCAGTTACTCGAGGACAGGGAGTGCCTACGAGCAGTACTTC. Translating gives CASSYSRTGSAYEQYF.

The CDR3, as DNA: TGTGCCAGCAGACCTCAGGGACAGTACTATTTCGGCTACACCTTC. Its protein is CASRPQGQYYFGYTF. This chain joins TRBV2 and TRBJ1-2; 7 nucleotides agree with TRBD1. The germline V gene encodes CDR1 SNHLY and CDR2 FYNNEI. The CDR3 loop spans 15 amino acids. V gave up 6 bases and J gave up 8 bases; unmatched junction bases: 15. Full variable domain (missing parts from reference TRBV2 and TRBJ1-2): EPEVTQTPSHQVTQMGQEVILRCVPISNHLYFYWYRQILGQKVEFLVSFYNNEISEKSEIFDDQFSVERPDGSNFTLKIRSTKLEDSAMYFCASRPQGQYYFGYTFGSGTRLTVV.

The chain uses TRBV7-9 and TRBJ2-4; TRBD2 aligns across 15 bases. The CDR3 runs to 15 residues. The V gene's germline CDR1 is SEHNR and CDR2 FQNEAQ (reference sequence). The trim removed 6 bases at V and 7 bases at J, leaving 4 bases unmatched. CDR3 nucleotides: TGTGCCAGCAGTCGGACTAGCGGGGGGGCGAACATTCAGTACTTC. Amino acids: CASSRTSGGANIQYF.